This entry lists 21 T cell receptor beta chains sequenced from one sample in a study of OX40 agonist ivuxolimab in advanced cancers. The library was produced with the immunoSEQ multiplex PCR assay. TCRdb took over this immuneACCESS table, retaining in-frame rearrangements with V and J assigned. Such tables are incomplete; in checked studies, under half of the missing clones stem from an unresolved V gene, and the remainder is unexplained. Within this sample are 48,000 or so clones, with approximately 88% of them counted one time only. Clones ranked in the top ten supply approximately 1.2% of the sample. The sample in question was CD4+ or CD8+ T cells sorted from blood, obtained in a trial of the OX40 agonist ivuxolimab. These TCRs come from an adult with an advanced solid tumor such as melanoma, head and neck, liver or kidney cancer.

The rearrangement joins TRBV5-6 to TRBJ1-3; D remains ambiguous. Germline V gene sequence: CDR1 SGHDT, CDR2 YYEEEE. V was clipped by 0 bases and J by 4 bases, with 2 bases between them. The CDR3 has 12 amino acids. The DNA for the CDR3 is TGTGCCAGCAGCTTGGGGGGAAACACCATATATTTT. Protein product: CASSLGGNTIYF. Combining the CDR3 with reference TRBV5-6 and TRBJ1-3 gives the whole variable domain DAGVTQSPTHLIKTRGQQVTLRCSPKSGHDTVSWYQQALGQGPQFIFQYYEEEERQRGNFPDRFSGHQFPNYSSELNVNALLLGDSALYLCASSLGGNTIYFGEGSWLTVV.

The CDR3 sequence is CASSSQGEETQYF. CDR3 sequence (DNA): TGCGCCAGCAGTTCACAGGGGGAAGAGACCCAGTACTTC. The V gene is TRBV5-1, the J gene TRBJ2-5; 8 positions match TRBD1. The CDR3 is made up of 13 amino acids. V lost 5 bases and J lost 3; bases outside the gene matches: 3. Germline CDR1 SGHRS, CDR2 YFSETQ.

The chain links TRBV6-6 to TRBJ1-4; D is uncertain. Germline V gene sequence: CDR1 MNHNY, CDR2 SVGAGI (reference sequence). The CDR3 spans 15 residues. Trimming shortened V by 4 bases and J by 4 bases, and 13 bases separated the two germline ends. The CDR3: CASSLDRFGNEKLFF. DNA for the CDR3: TGTGCCAGCAGTTTAGACCGATTTGGTAATGAAAAACTGTTTTTT.

The chain is built from TRBV19 and TRBJ1-5, with 7 bases matching TRBD1. The V gene end was trimmed by 4 bases and the J gene end by 4 bases; junction bases not matched to a gene: 13. The CDR3 spans 17 residues. Germline V gives CDR1 LNHDA, CDR2 SQIVND (reference sequence). DNA of the CDR3: TGTGCCAGTAGTACCCAACCAGGGGGACCCCTGAATCAGCCCCAGCATTTT. Amino acid sequence: CASSTQPGGPLNQPQHF.

V and J are TRBV27 and TRBJ2-3; TRBD2 matches 9 bases. This CDR3 spans 19 amino acids. Germline CDR1 reads MNHEY; CDR2 reads SMNVEV (reference sequence). V lost 4 bases to trimming and J lost 4 bases; unmatched junction nucleotides: 18. The DNA for the CDR3 is TGTGCCAGCAGTTCCCCTTGGGCGGGAGGGCCCCAGGGGGCAGATACGCAGTATTTT. This gives the protein CASSSPWAGGPQGADTQYF.

The V gene is TRBV5-1, the J gene TRBJ2-6; no reliable D call. With 3 bases removed from V and 4 bases from J, the gap between germline ends came to 11 bases. Germline V gives CDR1 SGHRS, CDR2 YFSETQ. CDR3 length: 15 amino acids. CDR3 nucleotide sequence: TGCGCCAGCAGCTGGACGGCGTCCGGGGCCAACGTCCTGACTTTC. Translated: CASSWTASGANVLTF.

The chain employs TRBV14 and TRBJ2-5; 11 bases agree with TRBD1. The trim removed 1 base at V and 5 bases at J, leaving 6 bases unmatched. The V gene's germline CDR1 is SGHDN and CDR2 FVKESK. The CDR3 has 16 amino acids. CDR3 nucleotides: TGTGCCAGCAGCCAAGTTGGACAGGGGGCCCGTGAGACCCAGTACTTC. This gives the protein CASSQVGQGARETQYF.

This clone was detected once. The chain carries TRBV7-8 and TRBJ2-3; D gene uncertain. The CDR3 runs to 17 residues. V was cut by 5 bases and J by 0 bases, with 18 bases left in between. Germline CDR1 SGHVS, CDR2 FQNEAQ. Here the CDR3 reads CASSGQRVGRSTDTQYF. CDR3 bases: TGTGCCAGCAGCGGTCAGAGAGTCGGCCGAAGCACAGATACGCAGTATTTT. Full variable domain (remainder filled in from reference TRBV7-8 and TRBJ2-3): GAGVSQSPRYKVAKRGQDVALRCDPISGHVSLFWYQQALGQGPEFLTYFQNEAQLDKSGLPSDRFFAERPEGSVSTLKIQRTQQEDSAVYLCASSGQRVGRSTDTQYFGPGTRLTVL.

This chain connects TRBV6-1 to TRBJ2-5; a possible D gene is TRBD2 (5 bases). Germline CDR1 and CDR2: MNHNS and SASEGT. The CDR3 has 14 residues. V dropped 0 bases and J dropped 5 bases, with 10 bases sitting between them. The CDR3 DNA follows: TGTGCCAGCAGTGAAGCCACTGGCGGGGAGACCCAGTACTTC. The encoded protein is CASSEATGGETQYF.

This rearrangement joins TRBV28 to TRBJ1-1; 7 bases are shared with TRBD1. The CDR3 extends over 13 amino acids. Germline V lookup: CDR1 MDHEN, CDR2 SYDVKM. Trimming took 6 bases from V and 4 from J; bases not matched to a gene: 5. The CDR3 sequence is CASRGQGGTEAFF. Written as DNA, the CDR3 is TGTGCCAGCAGAGGTCAGGGGGGCACTGAAGCTTTCTTT.

CDR3 DNA sequence: TGTGCCAGCAGCTTAGGGTCCGGACGATTCACCGGGGAGCTGTTTTTT. Its translation: CASSLGSGRFTGELFF. V gene TRBV5-4 combines with J gene TRBJ2-2, with unresolved D. CDR1 and CDR2 (germline): SGHNT, YYREEE (reference sequence). Trimming pared 2 bases from V and 4 bases from J, leaving 15 bases between. The CDR3 length is 16 residues.

This clone was counted only a few times. The chain links TRBV5-6 to TRBJ1-6; a weak D match, TRBD1 (6 bases). The CDR3 has 14 residues. The germline V and J ends were trimmed by 7 bases and 10 bases, with 18 bases remaining between them. Germline lookup yields CDR1 SGHDT and CDR2 YYEEEE. CDR3 nucleotides: TGTGCCAGCGGCCTAGCCGCAGGGGTCTCACCCCTCCACTTT. It yields the protein CASGLAAGVSPLHF.

The gene calls are TRBV7-2 and TRBJ2-7, with D perhaps TRBD2 (5 bases). The J call may be mistaken, given a closer DNA end match to TRBJ2-5. The CDR3 runs to 12 residues. Germline V CDR1 and CDR2: SGHTA, FQGNSA. The DNA for the CDR3 is TGTGCCAGCAGCTTAAACAGCGGGACCCAGTACTTC. This translates into CASSLNSGTQYF.

The rearrangement joins TRBV7-6 to TRBJ2-3, with 13 nucleotides matching TRBD2. Germline V gene lookup returns CDR1 SGHVS and CDR2 FNYEAQ. Trimming removed 1 base from V and 2 bases from J; junction bases left unmatched: 9. The CDR3 contains 19 residues. CDR3 in amino acids: CASSLGGLAGERSTDTQYF. CDR3 sequence (DNA): TGTGCCAGCAGCTTAGGCGGACTAGCGGGGGAACGCTCCACAGATACGCAGTATTTT. Full variable domain (remainder filled in from reference TRBV7-6 and TRBJ2-3): GAGVSQSPRYKVTKRGQDVALRCDPISGHVSLYWYRQALGQGPEFLTYFNYEAQQDKSGLPNDRFSAERPEGSISTLTIQRTEQRDSAMYRCASSLGGLAGERSTDTQYFGPGTRLTVL.

CDR3 nucleotides: TGTGCCAGCAGCCAATTGACCTTCAGGGGAACTAGTATCACGTACAATGAGCAGTTCTTC. Translating it yields CASSQLTFRGTSITYNEQFF. The V and J genes are TRBV14 and TRBJ2-1, with D possibly TRBD1 on 6 matching bases. Trimming removed 2 bases at V and 4 bases at J, with 27 bases between. The CDR3 extends over 20 amino acids. CDR1 SGHDN and CDR2 FVKESK come from the germline V gene.

The gene calls are TRBV7-3 and TRBJ2-3, with D possibly TRBD1 on 5 matching bases. The germline V and J ends were trimmed by 5 bases and 0 bases, with 18 bases remaining between them. In germline, CDR1 is SGHTA, CDR2 FQGTGA. The CDR3 length is 17 residues. The CDR3 here is CASSNPGVGASTDTQYF. The CDR3 DNA follows: TGTGCCAGCAGCAATCCCGGAGTAGGGGCGAGCACAGATACGCAGTATTTT.

The V gene is TRBV4-1, the J gene TRBJ1-1; TRBD1 might be the D (5 bases). Trimming removed 0 bases at V and 3 bases at J, with 17 bases between. Germline CDR1 reads MGHRA; CDR2 reads YSYEKL. The length of the CDR3 is 17 residues. CDR3 sequence: CASSQDGFSGAYTEAFF. CDR3 DNA: TGCGCCAGCAGCCAAGACGGATTCTCCGGGGCCTACACTGAAGCTTTCTTT.

The chain couples TRBV4-2 to TRBJ2-3; weak D call: TRBD2 (6 bases). The CDR3 is 17 amino acids. CDR1 and CDR2 (germline): LGHNA, YNFKEQ. Trimming shortened V by 0 bases and J by 3 bases, and 16 bases separated the two germline ends. The CDR3 DNA reads TGTGCCAGCAGCCAAGATAGGTCGGCGGGAAGGACAGATACGCAGTATTTT. It specifies CASSQDRSAGRTDTQYF.

The gene calls are TRBV7-2 and TRBJ2-3; D could derive from TRBD1 or TRBD2 (7 bases each). Germline V gene sequence: CDR1 SGHTA, CDR2 FQGNSA. The CDR3 length is 15 residues. Trimming shortened V by 0 bases and J by 7 bases, and 14 bases separated the two germline ends. The CDR3 here is CASSLARGGGNTQYF. In DNA, the CDR3 is TGTGCCAGCAGCTTAGCCAGGGGGGGCGGGAATACGCAGTATTTT.

This clone was seen only once. J is TRBJ1-2 and V is TRBV10-3; D unresolved. The V end lost 3 bases, the J end lost 5 bases, and 7 bases lay between the germline ends. From germline, CDR1 is ENHRY and CDR2 SYGVKD. The CDR3 is 12 residues long. The CDR3: CAISEQLYGYTF. In nucleotides, the CDR3 is TGTGCCATCAGTGAACAGTTATATGGCTACACCTTC.

The chain joins TRBV18 to TRBJ1-1, with a tentative D call TRBD1 (6 bases). V shed 5 bases and J shed 0 bases, with 10 bases lying between them. The CDR3 covers 14 residues. Germline-derived CDR1 and CDR2 are KGHSH and LQKENI. The CDR3 is CASSGDTLNTEAFF. The CDR3, as DNA: TGTGCCAGCTCAGGGGACACCTTGAACACTGAAGCTTTCTTT.